This T cell receptor (beta chain) comes out of a study of T cell changes during pregnancy in multiple sclerosis. The method was immunoSEQ multiplex PCR; TCRdb's version includes in-frame clones alone and lacks a portion of them. The sample has tens of thousands of clones, roughly nine tenths seen once. After removal of 3 bases from V and 2 bases from J, the junction contained 5 bases not matched to a gene. CDR1 and CDR2 (germline): SGHRS, YFSETQ. The CDR3 sequence is 14 residues long. The origin of this receptor is a female donor in good health, enrolled as a control in a pregnancy study. The sequences come from peripheral blood, collected after pregnancy. The gene calls are TRBV5-1 and TRBJ2-7; 7 nucleotides align to TRBD2. CDR3 sequence reads: CASSSWGGAYEQYF. The CDR3 bases are TGCGCCAGCAGCTCTTGGGGGGGGGCCTACGAGCAGTACTTC. The complete variable domain, with remaining parts taken from reference TRBV5-1 and TRBJ2-7, reads KAGVTQTPRYLIKTRGQQVTLSCSPISGHRSVSWYQQTPGQGLQFLFEYFSETQRNKGNFPGRFSGRQFSNSRSEMNVSTLELGDSALYLCASSSWGGAYEQYFGPGTRLTVT.